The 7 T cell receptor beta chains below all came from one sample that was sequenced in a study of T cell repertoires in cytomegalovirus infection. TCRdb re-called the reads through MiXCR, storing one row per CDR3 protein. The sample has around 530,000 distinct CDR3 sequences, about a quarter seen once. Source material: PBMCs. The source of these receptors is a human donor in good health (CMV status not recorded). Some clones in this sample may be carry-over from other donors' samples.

The CDR3: CAWSVRAVGNTIYF. The CDR3 bases are TGTGCCTGGAGTGTACGGGCGGTTGGAAACACCATATATTTT. The chain couples TRBV30 to TRBJ1-3; D not resolved. Germline CDR1 reads GTSNPN; CDR2 reads SVGIG (reference sequence). The CDR3 is 14 amino acids. V dropped 0 bases and J dropped 3 bases, with 9 bases sitting between them.

DNA of the CDR3: TGCAGTGCTAGAGGTCTTGGCGGAGCTGACAATGAGCAGTTCTTC. Translation gives CSARGLGGADNEQFF. The rearrangement joins TRBV20-1 to TRBJ2-1, with D hard to call. Germline CDR1 reads DFQATT; CDR2 reads SNEGSKA (reference sequence). The CDR3 has 15 residues. The V end was cut by 1 base, the J end by 5 bases, with 15 bases between.

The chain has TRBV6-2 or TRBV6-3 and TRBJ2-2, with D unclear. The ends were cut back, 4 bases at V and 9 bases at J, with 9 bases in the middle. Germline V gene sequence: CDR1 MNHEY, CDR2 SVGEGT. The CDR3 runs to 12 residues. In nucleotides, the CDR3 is TGTGCCAGCAGTTCTTCCCGGCGGGAGCTGTTTTTT. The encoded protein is CASSSSRRELFF.

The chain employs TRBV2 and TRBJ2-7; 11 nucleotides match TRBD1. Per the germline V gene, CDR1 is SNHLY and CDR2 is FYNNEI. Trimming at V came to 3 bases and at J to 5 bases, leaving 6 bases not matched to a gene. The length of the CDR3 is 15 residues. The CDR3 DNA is TGTGCCAGCAGTGATGGGACAGGGGGTCTCGACGAGCAGTACTTC. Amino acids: CASSDGTGGLDEQYF.

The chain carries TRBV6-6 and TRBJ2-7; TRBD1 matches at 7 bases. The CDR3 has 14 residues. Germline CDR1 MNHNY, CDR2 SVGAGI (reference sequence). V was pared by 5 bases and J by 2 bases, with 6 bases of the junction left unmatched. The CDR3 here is CASSKRDRAYEQYF. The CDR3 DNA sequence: TGTGCCAGCAGTAAACGGGACAGAGCCTACGAGCAGTACTTC.

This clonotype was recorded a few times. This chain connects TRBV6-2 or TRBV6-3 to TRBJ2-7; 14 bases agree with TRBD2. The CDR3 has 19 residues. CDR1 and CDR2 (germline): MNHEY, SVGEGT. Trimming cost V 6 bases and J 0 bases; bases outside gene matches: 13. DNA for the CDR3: TGTGCCAGCAGCTCGCCTGGGACTAGCGGGAGATCCACCTCCTACGAGCAGTACTTC. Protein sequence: CASSSPGTSGRSTSYEQYF.

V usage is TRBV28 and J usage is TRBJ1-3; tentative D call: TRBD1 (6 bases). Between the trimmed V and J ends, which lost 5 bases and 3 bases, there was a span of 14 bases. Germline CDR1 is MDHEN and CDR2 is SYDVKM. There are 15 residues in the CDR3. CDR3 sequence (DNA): TGTGCCAGCAGTGAGGGGGGCGCTTTTGGAAACACCATATATTTT. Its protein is CASSEGGAFGNTIYF.